This entry lists 5 T cell receptor beta chains sequenced from one sample in a study of blood T cell repertoires in COVID-19. The repertoire was sequenced with immunoSEQ multiplex PCR; TCRdb's copy has only in-frame clones and lacks some. The sample contains 25,000 to 30,000 clones, roughly 90% of which appear only once. The sequencing sample was made of peripheral blood. The receptors here all came from a human donor in a cohort sampled during active COVID-19.

The rearrangement links TRBV30 to TRBJ2-3, with TRBD2 matching over 7 bases. Germline V lookup: CDR1 GTSNPN, CDR2 SVGIG (reference sequence). Trimming at V came to 3 bases and at J to 5 bases, leaving 8 bases not matched to a gene. The CDR3 has 14 residues. DNA of the CDR3: TGTGCCTGGAGCCTCCCAGCGGGGAGAGATACGCAGTATTTT. It yields the protein CAWSLPAGRDTQYF.

This chain uses TRBV12-3 or TRBV12-4 with TRBJ2-5; tentatively, D is TRBD1 (5 bases). CDR3 length: 13 residues. The germline V and J ends were trimmed by 7 bases and 1 base, with 10 bases remaining between them. CDR3 protein: CASTMDIQETQYF. The CDR3 DNA reads TGTGCCAGCACCATGGACATCCAAGAGACCCAGTACTTC.

This sequence joins TRBV6-6 and TRBJ2-2, with TRBD1 matching over 8 bases. The CDR3 contains 15 residues. V trimming: 5 bases; J trimming: 6 bases; junction bases outside the gene matches: 8. The germline V gene encodes CDR1 MNHNY and CDR2 SVGAGI (reference sequence). The CDR3 spells CASSTTGGGAGELFF. The CDR3, as DNA: TGTGCCAGCAGTACTACAGGGGGTGGGGCCGGGGAGCTGTTTTTT.

The rearrangement uses TRBV6-6 and TRBJ1-6, with D tentatively TRBD1 (5 bases). Germline values: CDR1 MNHNY, CDR2 SVGAGI (reference sequence). Trimming took 4 bases from V and 8 from J, leaving 12 bases between them. This CDR3 is 14 amino acids long. CDR3 DNA sequence: TGTGCCAGCAGTTGGTCAGGGTGGGATTCACCCCTCCACTTT. Translated: CASSWSGWDSPLHF.

The CDR3 protein is CASSVGLAGVSEQYF. The CDR3, as DNA: TGTGCCAGCAGCGTTGGACTAGCGGGAGTATCCGAGCAGTACTTC. The chain joins TRBV7-9 to TRBJ2-7, with TRBD2 matching 13 bases. Germline trimming cut 5 bases from V and 6 bases from J; bases unmatched to any gene: 7. The CDR3 sequence is 15 residues long. CDR1 and CDR2 (germline): SEHNR, FQNEAQ (reference sequence).